These 20 T cell receptor beta chains were sequenced from one sample in a study of blood T cell repertoires in COVID-19. The repertoire was sequenced with immunoSEQ multiplex PCR; TCRdb's copy has only in-frame clones and lacks some. The data show some 50,000 clones, approximately 85% seen once. Specimen: peripheral blood. These receptors all come from a human donor in a cohort sampled during active COVID-19.

The chain recombines TRBV5-1 with TRBJ2-7; 7 bases map to TRBD2. There are 13 residues in the CDR3. V lost 3 bases and J lost 0; bases outside the gene matches: 0. CDR1 and CDR2 from the germline V gene are SGHRS and YFSETQ. The CDR3 DNA sequence: TGCGCCAGCAGCTCGGGAGGCTCCTACGAGCAGTACTTC. Translated: CASSSGGSYEQYF.

This clone was seen more than once but under ten times. The rearrangement joins TRBV5-1 to TRBJ1-2; maybe TRBD1 (6 bases). Germline loops: CDR1 SGHRS, CDR2 YFSETQ. V was cut by 4 bases and J by 5 bases, with 12 bases left in between. The CDR3 is 13 residues long. Written as DNA, the CDR3 is TGCGCCAGCAGCGTGGGACAACCGTATGGCTACACCTTC. Translation: CASSVGQPYGYTF.

The rearrangement joins TRBV5-1 to TRBJ2-3; D is possibly TRBD2 (5 bases). The CDR3 contains 16 residues. Germline-derived CDR1 and CDR2 are SGHRS and YFSETQ. V was shortened by 4 bases and J by 2 bases, with 17 bases between the two germline ends. CDR3 protein: CASSPPIGGSTDTQYF. The CDR3 region has the DNA TGCGCCAGCAGCCCGCCCATTGGCGGGTCCACAGATACGCAGTATTTT.

The chain has TRBV12-5 and TRBJ1-2; the D gene is possibly TRBD1 (5 bases). Per germline, CDR1 LGHNT and CDR2 FRNRAP. The CDR3 runs to 14 residues. Trimming pared 4 bases from V and 4 bases from J, leaving 13 bases between. The CDR3 protein is CASGSEGGVYGYTF. The CDR3 DNA is TGTGCTAGTGGTTCCGAGGGAGGGGTCTATGGCTACACCTTC.

The chain links TRBV30 to TRBJ2-7, with D perhaps TRBD2 (5 bases). Germline CDR1 reads GTSNPN; CDR2 reads SVGIG (reference sequence). V dropped 6 bases and J dropped 7 bases, with 19 bases sitting between them. This CDR3 is built from 13 residues. DNA for the CDR3: TGTGCCTGCCTTCTACCCGGGAAAGGGGAGCAGTACTTC. It specifies CACLLPGKGEQYF.

The chain combines TRBV18 with TRBJ1-3; perhaps TRBD1 as D (5 bases). Looked up from germline, CDR1 is KGHSH and CDR2 is LQKENI. This CDR3 comprises 16 residues. Trimming took 5 bases from V and 1 from J, leaving 15 bases between them. The CDR3 nucleotides read TGTGCCAGCTCAAAAACAACGGGGGGATCTGGAAACACCATATATTTT. As protein: CASSKTTGGSGNTIYF.

This clone was found a few times. This CDR3 is CASSLGSLAKNIQYF. CDR3 coding DNA: TGTGCCAGTAGTTTGGGCTCTCTAGCCAAAAACATTCAGTACTTC. The chain couples TRBV19 to TRBJ2-4, with D unresolved. CDR1 and CDR2 (germline): LNHDA, SQIVND (reference sequence). CDR3 length equals 15 residues. V lost 5 bases and J 0 bases, leaving 11 bases between the germline ends.

This chain joins TRBV6-5 and TRBJ1-5; D gene unclear. Germline V CDR1 and CDR2: MNHEY, SVGAGI. Trimming took off 8 bases at V and 1 base at J, with 12 bases between the two ends. The CDR3 spans 14 residues. The CDR3 DNA follows: TGTGCCAGCGTGGCGGGGAGAAGCAATCAGCCCCAGCATTTT. Residues: CASVAGRSNQPQHF.

In DNA, the CDR3 is TGTGCCAGCAGTGACCAGGGGAGCTTGAATGGCTACACCTTC. Protein sequence: CASSDQGSLNGYTF. This sequence joins TRBV6-1 and TRBJ1-2; TRBD1 is a possible D gene (6 bases). Germline CDR1 is MNHNS and CDR2 is SASEGT. V was pared by 3 bases and J by 6 bases, with 14 bases between. There are 14 residues in the CDR3.

This clone was picked up one time. DNA for the CDR3: TGTGCCTGGAGTTTCGGGGACTCTGGAAACACCATATATTTT. Its translation: CAWSFGDSGNTIYF. The V and J genes are TRBV30 and TRBJ1-3; D remains unclear. Between the trimmed V and J ends, which lost 2 bases and 0 bases, there was a span of 8 bases. The V gene's germline CDR1 is GTSNPN and CDR2 SVGIG (reference sequence). The CDR3 loop spans 14 amino acids.

The chain joins TRBV7-2 to TRBJ1-2; weak D call: TRBD1 (5 bases). V lost 3 bases to trimming and J lost 4 bases, with 12 bases between them. CDR1 SGHTA and CDR2 FQGNSA come from the germline V gene. The CDR3 contains 14 residues. In nucleotides, the CDR3 is TGTGCCAGCAGCTTCGGGGGTTTGGGCTATGGCTACACCTTC. It encodes CASSFGGLGYGYTF.

J is TRBJ1-4 and V is TRBV2; 8 bases are shared with TRBD1. This CDR3 is built from 14 residues. V lost 6 bases to trimming and J lost 4 bases; unmatched junction nucleotides: 4. Germline V gives CDR1 SNHLY, CDR2 FYNNEI. The CDR3 loop is CASSVRGLNEKLFF. In DNA, the CDR3 is TGTGCCAGCAGCGTCAGGGGGCTTAATGAAAAACTGTTTTTT.

This chain uses TRBV14 with TRBJ2-3; D is unclear. The CDR3 length is 13 residues. V lost 0 bases and J 4 bases, leaving 5 bases between the germline ends. Germline V lookup: CDR1 SGHDN, CDR2 FVKESK. CDR3 sequence: CASSQDLPDTQYF. Here the CDR3 DNA reads TGTGCCAGCAGCCAAGATCTTCCAGATACGCAGTATTTT.

The chain carries TRBV30 and TRBJ1-5; D not certain. CDR1 and CDR2 from the germline V gene are GTSNPN and SVGIG (reference sequence). This CDR3 comprises 13 residues. V gave up 3 bases and J gave up 6 bases, with 12 bases separating them. CDR3 in amino acids: CAWSRGTAQPQHF. In nucleotides, the CDR3 is TGTGCCTGGAGCCGGGGTACTGCTCAGCCCCAGCATTTT. The full variable domain, completed using reference TRBV30 and TRBJ1-5, is SQTIHQWPATLVQPVGSPLSLECTVEGTSNPNLYWYRQAAGRGLQLLFYSVGIGQISSEVPQNLSASRPQDRQFILSSKKLLLSDSGFYLCAWSRGTAQPQHFGDGTRLSIL.

The genes are TRBV7-8 and TRBJ2-7; TRBD1 aligns across 9 bases. CDR3 size: 14 residues. J was trimmed by 2 bases and V by 5 bases; bases with no gene match: 4. Germline V CDR1 and CDR2: SGHVS, FQNEAQ. CDR3 bases: TGTGCCAGCAGCACCCGGACAGGGGCCTACGAGCAGTACTTC. Protein: CASSTRTGAYEQYF.

This sequence joins TRBV3-1 (or the pseudogene TRBV3-2) and TRBJ1-1; TRBD1 is a possible D gene (5 bases). Trimming stripped 2 bases from V and 3 bases from J, with 10 bases between. The CDR3 totals 14 residues. CDR1 LGHDT and CDR2 YNNKEL come from the germline V gene (reference sequence). This CDR3 is CASSQRGGHTEAFF. The CDR3 DNA sequence: TGTGCCAGCAGCCAACGGGGGGGACACACTGAAGCTTTCTTT.

The rearrangement joins TRBV5-4 to TRBJ2-5; 7 bases map to TRBD1. This CDR3 contains 16 residues. Germline V lookup: CDR1 SGHNT, CDR2 YYREEE (reference sequence). The ends lost 4 bases at V and 1 base at J; junction bases unmatched: 10. CDR3 nucleotides: TGTGCCAGCAGCCGCAGACAGGGCACGGGCCAAGAGACCCAGTACTTC. Amino acids: CASSRRQGTGQETQYF.

The rearrangement uses TRBV3-1 (or the pseudogene TRBV3-2) and TRBJ1-1, with D possibly matching TRBD1 (5 bases). Germline assignment: CDR1 LGHDT and CDR2 YNNKEL (reference sequence). This CDR3 is 15 amino acids long. V shed 5 bases and J shed 4 bases, with 17 bases lying between them. In nucleotides, the CDR3 is TGTGCCAGCAGCTACCACAGAGGAGGGGTCACTGAAGCTTTCTTT. Its translation is CASSYHRGGVTEAFF.

The chain employs TRBV15 and TRBJ1-1; 11 bases are a match to TRBD1. The V segment lost 5 bases and the J segment 4 bases; nucleotides outside the gene matches: 3. The CDR3 is 14 residues long. The germline CDR1 and CDR2 sequences are LNHNV and YYDKDF (reference sequence). CDR3 amino acids: CATSLDRGLTEAFF. CDR3 bases: TGTGCCACCAGCCTGGACAGGGGGCTCACTGAAGCTTTCTTT.

The CDR3 nucleotides read TGTGCCAGCAGCTTTACAGGGGAAGGATCAGCTTTCTTT. This codes for CASSFTGEGSAFF. The V and J genes are TRBV5-8 and TRBJ1-1; 7 nucleotides align to TRBD1. This CDR3 is built from 13 residues. Per the germline V gene, CDR1 is SGHTS and CDR2 is YDEGEE. V gave up 2 bases and J gave up 10 bases; unmatched junction bases: 8. The entire variable domain, with the rest obtained from reference TRBV5-8 and TRBJ1-1, is as follows: EAGVTQSPTHLIKTRGQQATLRCSPISGHTSVYWYQQALGLGLQFLLWYDEGEERNRGNFPPRFSGRQFPNYSSELNVNALELEDSALYLCASSFTGEGSAFFGQGTRLTVV.